The sequence of this TCR beta chain was determined in a study of response to subunit inactivated influenza vaccine. TCRdb fed the RT-PCR reads into MiXCR, producing one record per CDR3 protein. The sample yields fewer than 350,000 distinct CDR3 sequences, 20% to 25% seen once. The germline V and J ends were trimmed by 5 bases and 10 bases, with 14 bases remaining between them. Germline V gene sequence: CDR1 SQVTM, CDR2 ANQGSEA. This CDR3 has 12 residues. Sequences were derived from PBMCs from blood, sampled 21 months after vaccination. V usage is TRBV29-1 and J usage is TRBJ2-2; no firm D call. The sequence came from a man between 50 and 70 years old who received an inactivated influenza vaccine. For the CDR3, the DNA is TGCAGCGTTAATGCTGGCTCCGAGGAGCTGTTTTTT. This translates into CSVNAGSEELFF.